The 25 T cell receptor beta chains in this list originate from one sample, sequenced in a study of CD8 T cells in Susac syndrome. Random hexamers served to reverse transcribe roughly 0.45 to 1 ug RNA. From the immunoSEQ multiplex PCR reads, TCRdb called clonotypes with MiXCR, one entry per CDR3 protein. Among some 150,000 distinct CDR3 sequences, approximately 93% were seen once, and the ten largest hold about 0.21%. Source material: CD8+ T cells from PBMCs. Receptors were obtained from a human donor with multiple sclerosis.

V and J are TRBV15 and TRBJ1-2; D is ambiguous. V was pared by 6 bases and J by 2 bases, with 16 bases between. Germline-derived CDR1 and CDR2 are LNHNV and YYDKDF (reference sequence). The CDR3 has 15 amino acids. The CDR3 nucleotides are TGTGCCACCAGAGATCACTCGGAGTGGAACTATGGCTACACCTTC. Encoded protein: CATRDHSEWNYGYTF.

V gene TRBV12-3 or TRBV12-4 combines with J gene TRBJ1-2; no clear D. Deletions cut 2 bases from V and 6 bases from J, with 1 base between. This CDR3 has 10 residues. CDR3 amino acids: CASSLNGYTF. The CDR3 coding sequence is TGTGCCAGCAGTTTAAATGGCTACACCTTC.

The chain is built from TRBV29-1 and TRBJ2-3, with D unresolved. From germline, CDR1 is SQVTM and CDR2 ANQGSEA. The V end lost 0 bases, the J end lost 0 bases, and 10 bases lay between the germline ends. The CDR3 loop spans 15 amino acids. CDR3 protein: CSVEEVYSSTDTQYF. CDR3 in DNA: TGCAGCGTTGAAGAAGTGTACTCTAGCACAGATACGCAGTATTTT.

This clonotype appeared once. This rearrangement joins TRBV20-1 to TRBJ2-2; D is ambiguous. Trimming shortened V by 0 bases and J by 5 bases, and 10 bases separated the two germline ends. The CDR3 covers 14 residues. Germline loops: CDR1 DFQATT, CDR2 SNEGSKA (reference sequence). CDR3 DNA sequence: TGCAGTGCTAGAGATCGGTTTGGGACCGGGGAGCTGTTTTTT. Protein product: CSARDRFGTGELFF.

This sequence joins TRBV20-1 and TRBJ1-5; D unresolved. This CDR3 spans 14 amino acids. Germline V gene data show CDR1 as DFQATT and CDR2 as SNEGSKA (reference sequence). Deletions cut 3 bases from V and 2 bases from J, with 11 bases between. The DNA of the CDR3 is TGCAGTGCTAGTCGCAGTCGGGGCAATCAGCCCCAGCATTTT. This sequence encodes CSASRSRGNQPQHF.

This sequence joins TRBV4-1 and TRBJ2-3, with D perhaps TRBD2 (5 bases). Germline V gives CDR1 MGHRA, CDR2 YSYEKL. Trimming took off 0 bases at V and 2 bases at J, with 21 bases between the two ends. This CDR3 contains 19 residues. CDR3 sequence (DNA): TGCGCCAGCAGCCAAGATTTAATCAGGACTTCTGGCCCCACAGATACGCAGTATTTT. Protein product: CASSQDLIRTSGPTDTQYF.

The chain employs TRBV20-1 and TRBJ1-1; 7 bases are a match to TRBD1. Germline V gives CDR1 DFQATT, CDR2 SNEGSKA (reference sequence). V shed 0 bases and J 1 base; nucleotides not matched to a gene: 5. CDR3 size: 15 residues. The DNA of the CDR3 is TGCAGTGCTAGAGACAGGGACAGATCGAACACTGAAGCTTTCTTT. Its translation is CSARDRDRSNTEAFF.

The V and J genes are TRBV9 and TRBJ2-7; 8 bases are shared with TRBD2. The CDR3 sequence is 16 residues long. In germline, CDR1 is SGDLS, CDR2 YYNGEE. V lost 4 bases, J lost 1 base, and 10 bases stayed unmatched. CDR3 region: CASSSGRGGTSYEQYF. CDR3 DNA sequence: TGTGCCAGCAGCTCCGGGAGGGGGGGCACGTCCTACGAGCAGTACTTC.

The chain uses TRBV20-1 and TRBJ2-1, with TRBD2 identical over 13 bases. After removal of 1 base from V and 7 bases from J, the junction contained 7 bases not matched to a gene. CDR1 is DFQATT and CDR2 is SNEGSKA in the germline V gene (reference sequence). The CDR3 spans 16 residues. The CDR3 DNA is TGCAGTGCTAGAGGAAAACTAGCGGGGGGGCGGAATGAGCAGTTCTTC. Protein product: CSARGKLAGGRNEQFF.

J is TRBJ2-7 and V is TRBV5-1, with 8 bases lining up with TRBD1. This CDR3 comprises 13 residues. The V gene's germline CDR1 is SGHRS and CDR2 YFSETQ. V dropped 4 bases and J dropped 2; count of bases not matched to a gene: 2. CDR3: CASSMDRAYEQYF. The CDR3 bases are TGCGCCAGCAGCATGGACAGGGCCTACGAGCAGTACTTC.

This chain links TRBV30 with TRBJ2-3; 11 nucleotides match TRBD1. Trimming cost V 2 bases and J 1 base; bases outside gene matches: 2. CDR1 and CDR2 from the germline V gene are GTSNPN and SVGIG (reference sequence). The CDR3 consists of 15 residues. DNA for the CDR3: TGTGCCTGGAGTCGGGGACAGGGGGGCACAGATACGCAGTATTTT. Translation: CAWSRGQGGTDTQYF.

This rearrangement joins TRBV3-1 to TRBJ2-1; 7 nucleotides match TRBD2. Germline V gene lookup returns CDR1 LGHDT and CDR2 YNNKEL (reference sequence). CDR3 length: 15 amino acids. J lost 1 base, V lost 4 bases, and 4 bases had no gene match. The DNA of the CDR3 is TGTGCCAGCAGCCCGACTAGCACGTCCTACAATGAGCAGTTCTTC. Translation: CASSPTSTSYNEQFF.

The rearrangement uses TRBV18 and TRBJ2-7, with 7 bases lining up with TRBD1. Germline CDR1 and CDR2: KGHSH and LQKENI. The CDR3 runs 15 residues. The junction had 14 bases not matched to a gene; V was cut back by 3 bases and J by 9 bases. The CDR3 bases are TGTGCCAGCTCACCGACGACGGACAGGAACCGGCGGCAGTACTTC. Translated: CASSPTTDRNRRQYF.

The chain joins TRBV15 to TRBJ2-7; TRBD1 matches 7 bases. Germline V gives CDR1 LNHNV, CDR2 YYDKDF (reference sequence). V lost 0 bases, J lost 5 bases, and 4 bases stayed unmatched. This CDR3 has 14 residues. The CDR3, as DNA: TGTGCCACCAGCAGAGACCGACAGGGCGACGAGCAGTACTTC. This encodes CATSRDRQGDEQYF. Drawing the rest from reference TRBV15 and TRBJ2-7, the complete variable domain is DAMVIQNPRYQVTQFGKPVTLSCSQTLNHNVMYWYQQKSSQAPKLLFHYYDKDFNNEADTPDNFQSRRPNTSFCFLDIRSPGLGDTAMYLCATSRDRQGDEQYFGPGTRLTVT.

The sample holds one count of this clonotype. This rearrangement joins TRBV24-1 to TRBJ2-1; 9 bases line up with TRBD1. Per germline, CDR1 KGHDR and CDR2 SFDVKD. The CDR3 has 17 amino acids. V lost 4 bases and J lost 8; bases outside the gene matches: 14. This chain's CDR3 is CATSDPYRGLKGHEQFF. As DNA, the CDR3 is TGTGCCACCAGTGACCCTTACAGGGGGCTTAAGGGGCATGAGCAGTTCTTC.

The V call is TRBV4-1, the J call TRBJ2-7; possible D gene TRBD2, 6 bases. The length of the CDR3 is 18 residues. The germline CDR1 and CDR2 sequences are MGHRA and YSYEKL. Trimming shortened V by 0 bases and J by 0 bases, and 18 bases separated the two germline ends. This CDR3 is CASSQDRGGGASSYEQYF. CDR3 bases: TGCGCCAGCAGCCAAGATCGGGGAGGAGGGGCCAGCTCCTACGAGCAGTACTTC.

CDR3 nucleotide sequence: TGTGCCAGCAGCTTAGGCGGGAAGGGCCCAGATACGCAGTATTTT. Residues: CASSLGGKGPDTQYF. The chain is built from TRBV13 and TRBJ2-3; possibly TRBD2 for D (5 bases). V shed 0 bases and J shed 4 bases, with 11 bases lying between them. CDR1 and CDR2 from the germline V gene are PRHDT and FYEKMQ (reference sequence). This CDR3 region has 15 residues. Looking up the rest from reference TRBV13 and TRBJ2-3 gives the full variable domain: AAGVIQSPRHLIKEKRETATLKCYPIPRHDTVYWYQQGPGQDPQFLISFYEKMQSDKGSIPDRFSAQQFSDYHSELNMSSLELGDSALYFCASSLGGKGPDTQYFGPGTRLTVL.

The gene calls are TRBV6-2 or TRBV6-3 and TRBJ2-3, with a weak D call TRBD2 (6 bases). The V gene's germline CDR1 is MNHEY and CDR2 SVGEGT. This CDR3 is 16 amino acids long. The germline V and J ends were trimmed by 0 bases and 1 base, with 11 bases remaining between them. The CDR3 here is CASSYSMGGGTDTQYF. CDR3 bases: TGTGCCAGCAGTTACTCGATGGGGGGAGGCACAGATACGCAGTATTTT.

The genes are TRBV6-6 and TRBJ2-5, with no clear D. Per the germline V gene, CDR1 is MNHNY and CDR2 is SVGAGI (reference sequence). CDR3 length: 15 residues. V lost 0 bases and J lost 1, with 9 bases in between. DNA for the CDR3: TGTGCCAGCAGTTACTCGTCTGGCCGCCAAGAGACCCAGTACTTC. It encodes CASSYSSGRQETQYF.

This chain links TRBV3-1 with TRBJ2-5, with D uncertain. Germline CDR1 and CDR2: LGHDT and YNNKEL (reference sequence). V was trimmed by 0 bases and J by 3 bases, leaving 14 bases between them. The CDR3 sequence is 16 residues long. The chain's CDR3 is CASSQDKHSTEETQYF. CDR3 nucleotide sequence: TGTGCCAGCAGCCAAGATAAACACTCCACAGAAGAGACCCAGTACTTC.

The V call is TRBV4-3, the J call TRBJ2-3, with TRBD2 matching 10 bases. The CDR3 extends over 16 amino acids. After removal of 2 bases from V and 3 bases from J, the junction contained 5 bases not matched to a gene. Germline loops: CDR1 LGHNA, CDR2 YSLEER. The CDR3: CASSQLLAGPTDTQYF. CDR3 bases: TGCGCCAGCAGCCAATTACTAGCGGGGCCTACAGATACGCAGTATTTT.

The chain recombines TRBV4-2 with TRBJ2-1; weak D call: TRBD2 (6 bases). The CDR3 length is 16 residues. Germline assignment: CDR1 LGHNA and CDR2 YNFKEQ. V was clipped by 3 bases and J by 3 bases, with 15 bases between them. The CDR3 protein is CASSQQSSVGYNEQFF. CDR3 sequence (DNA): TGTGCCAGCAGCCAGCAATCTAGCGTTGGCTACAATGAGCAGTTCTTC.

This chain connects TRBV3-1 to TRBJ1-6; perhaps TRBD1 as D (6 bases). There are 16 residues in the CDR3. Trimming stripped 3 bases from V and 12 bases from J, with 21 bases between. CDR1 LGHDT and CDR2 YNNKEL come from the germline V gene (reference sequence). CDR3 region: CASSQDSSDFVRPLHF. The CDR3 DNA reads TGTGCCAGCAGCCAGGACAGTTCCGATTTTGTGCGACCCCTCCACTTT.

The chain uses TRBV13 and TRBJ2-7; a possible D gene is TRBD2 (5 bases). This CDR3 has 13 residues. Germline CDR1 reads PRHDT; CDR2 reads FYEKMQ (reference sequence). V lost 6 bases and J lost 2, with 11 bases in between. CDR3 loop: CASRDSLTYEQYF. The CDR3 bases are TGTGCCAGCAGGGACTCCCTCACCTACGAGCAGTACTTC.

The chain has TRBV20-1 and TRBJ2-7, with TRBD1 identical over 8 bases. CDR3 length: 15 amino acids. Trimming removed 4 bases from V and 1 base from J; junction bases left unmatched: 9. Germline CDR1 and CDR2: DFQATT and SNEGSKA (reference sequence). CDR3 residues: CSANLRGQESYEQYF. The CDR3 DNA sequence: TGCAGTGCTAACCTGAGGGGACAGGAGTCCTACGAGCAGTACTTC.